This TCR beta chain stems from a study of OX40 agonist ivuxolimab in advanced cancers. Overall study context: Treatment received earlier with anti-PD-1, anti-PD-L1 or anti-CTLA-4 agents was allowed, and 40% had some.

To note about this clone: Its antigen is unknown.

No patient had autoimmune disease or received systemic immunosuppression. Here immunoSEQ multiplex PCR was the method, and the copy in TCRdb shows in-frame clones only, minus some. The sample includes about 60,000 clones, around nine tenths of them seen just once. Overall study findings and caveats: Dose levels from 0.1 to 3.0 mg/kg saw CD4+ and CD8+ blood T cells expand clonally by week 6. Among T cells, CD8+ cells averaged more expanded clones than CD4+ cells.

Germline CDR1 LNHDA, CDR2 SQIVND (reference sequence). The CDR3 sequence is 13 residues long. Trimming removed 4 bases from V and 3 bases from J; junction bases left unmatched: 2. The origin of this receptor is an adult with an advanced solid tumor such as melanoma, head and neck, liver or kidney cancer. The V call is TRBV19, the J call TRBJ2-7; 8 bases are a match to TRBD1. The material was CD4+ or CD8+ T cells sorted from blood, obtained in a trial of the OX40 agonist ivuxolimab. The CDR3 DNA reads TGTGCCAGTAGTACGGGACAGGACTACGAGCAGTACTTC. It is translated as CASSTGQDYEQYF.